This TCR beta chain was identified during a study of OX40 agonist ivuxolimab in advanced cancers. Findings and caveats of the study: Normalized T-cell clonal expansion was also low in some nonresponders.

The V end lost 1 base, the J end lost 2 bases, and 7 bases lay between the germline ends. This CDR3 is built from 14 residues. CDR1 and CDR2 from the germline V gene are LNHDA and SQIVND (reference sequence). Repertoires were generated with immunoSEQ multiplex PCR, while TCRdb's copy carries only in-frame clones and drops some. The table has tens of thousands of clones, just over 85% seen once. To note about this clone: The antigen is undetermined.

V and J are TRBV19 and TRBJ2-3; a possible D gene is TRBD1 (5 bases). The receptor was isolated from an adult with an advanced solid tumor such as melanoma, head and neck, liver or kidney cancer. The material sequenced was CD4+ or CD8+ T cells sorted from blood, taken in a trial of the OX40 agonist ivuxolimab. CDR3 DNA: TGTGCCAGTAGTATAGCAGGGTTCACAGATACGCAGTATTTT. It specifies CASSIAGFTDTQYF.